This T cell receptor (beta chain) derives from a study of blood T cells in healthy people across ages (dated by TCRdb to between 2015 and 2016). Some background on the complete study: In model experiments, template switching captured about one uniquely barcoded TCR beta cDNA molecule for every two T cells. Using deep sequencing normalized with unique cDNA molecular identifiers, the study measured how TCR beta repertoire diversity changes with age. The donors were split into four age groups: young (average around 15 years), middle-aged (over 35), aged (about 62) and long-lived (under 90). To avoid experimental bias, donors of different ages were randomly spread across the sequencing lanes. The study analyzed two additional independent replicas of 1 million unique cDNA reads from the same blood draw for two donors, one aged 18 to 29 and one aged 80 or older. What the work shows at the level of the full study, not this receptor alone: Estimates of total diversity from one million sequenced T cells were regarded as lower bounds and underestimates. Since profiling was done on bulk unsorted PBMCs, naive and antigen-experienced compartments could not be conclusively compared. The percentage of naive T cells measured by flow cytometry correlated strongly with observed TCR beta diversity. Compared with the aged group, the long-lived group had more naive CD4+ T cells, fewer expanded clones and increased TCR diversity, a pattern suggesting age selection. As age increased, observed TCR beta diversity per million T cells dropped in a roughly linear way, and a significant reduction was already evident by age 40. Donor CMV infection status was unknown, potentially confounding age-related changes in expanded clonotypes.

The receptor library was made with 5' RACE. The reads were generated on an Illumina HiSeq 2500. A second PCR of about 6 to 11 cycles was performed with a sample-barcoded 5' primer and a J-beta primer mix. A template-switch 5' adaptor carrying 12 random nucleotides introduced a unique molecular identifier onto each TCR beta cDNA molecule. Each sample yielded at least 3 million CDR3-containing paired-end reads. All of the RNA was converted into first-strand cDNA using the Mint cDNA synthesis kit, with a TRBC-specific oligonucleotide serving as the primer. Following uracil-DNA glycosylase treatment, a first 18-cycle PCR with universal primers M1SS and BC2_uni_R was performed on all cDNA. The source study handled its data this way. Each sample was normalized by randomly selecting 1 million high-quality reads, each carrying a distinct molecular identifier. Reads with shared molecular identifiers were discarded instead of being binned into consensus sequences. MiTCR, run with a Q25 quality threshold and the strictest error-elimination algorithm, handled CDR3 identification, clonotype clustering and error correction. A nonparametric unseen species model with Euler transformation was used to estimate lower-bound total TCR beta diversity. The public reads were run again by TCRdb, first through fastp at Q25 and then through MiXCR, and only productive beta chains were kept. Each CDR3 protein gets just one entry, which takes the most common genes and DNA from the rows behind it. The V and J calls come from TCRdb's annotation, not from the publication. Here the sample has more than 800,000 distinct CDR3 sequences; roughly 26% occur a single time. 17% of the sample comes from the top ten.

Taken from the germline V gene, the CDR1 and CDR2 loops are SNHLY and FYNNEI. The CDR3 has 13 amino acids, counting the end cysteine and phenylalanine. The sequence is cut down to CDR3 DNA, 39 bases in frame from base 1. Germline trimming amounts to 6 bases on V and 3 bases on J, with 3 as the count of junction bases outside the gene matches. Systemically healthy Caucasian individuals from Russia, 35 to 50 in total and aged 6 to 90 years, were included as donors. Around 10 milliliters of peripheral blood were drawn from each donor into EDTA-treated Vacutainer tubes. Ficoll-Paque density-gradient centrifugation was used to isolate PBMCs, with at least 6.5 million obtained per sample. Trizol reagent was used to extract total RNA from PBMCs, with at least 6 micrograms per sample. For every donor, flow cytometry on a PBMC aliquot measured the percentage of naive CD45RAhigh/CD27high T cells. Many counts were recorded for this clonotype. Its antigen is not yet known. It has no much larger one-base neighbor in the sample; base qualities were not kept.

Recombination connected TRBV2 to TRBJ2-3, and 7 junction bases match TRBD1. Sequencing used blood. This sequence was found in a woman older than 75 in good health. The DNA sequence follows: TGTGCCAGCAGGACGGACAGGACAGATACGCAGTATTTT. Translation gives CASRTDRTDTQYF.